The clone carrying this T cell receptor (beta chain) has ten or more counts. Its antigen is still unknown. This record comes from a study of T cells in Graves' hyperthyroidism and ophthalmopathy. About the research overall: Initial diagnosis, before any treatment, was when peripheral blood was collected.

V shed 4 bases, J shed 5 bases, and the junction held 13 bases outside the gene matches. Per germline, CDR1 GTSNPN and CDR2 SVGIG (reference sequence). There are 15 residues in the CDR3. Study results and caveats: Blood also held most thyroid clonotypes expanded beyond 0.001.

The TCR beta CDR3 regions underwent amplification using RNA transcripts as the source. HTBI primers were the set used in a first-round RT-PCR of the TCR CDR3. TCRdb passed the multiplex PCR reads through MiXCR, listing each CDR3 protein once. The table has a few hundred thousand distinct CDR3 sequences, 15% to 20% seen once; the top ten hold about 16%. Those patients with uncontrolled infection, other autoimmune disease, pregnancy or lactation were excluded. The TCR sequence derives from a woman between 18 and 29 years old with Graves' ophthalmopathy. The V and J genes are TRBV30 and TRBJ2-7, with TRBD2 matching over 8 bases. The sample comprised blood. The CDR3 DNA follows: TGTGCCTGGACACTGAAAGGGACGGGAGGGCACGAGCAGTACTTC. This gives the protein CAWTLKGTGGHEQYF. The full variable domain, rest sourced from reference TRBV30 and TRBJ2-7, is SQTIHQWPATLVQPVGSPLSLECTVEGTSNPNLYWYRQAAGRGLQLLFYSVGIGQISSEVPQNLSASRPQDRQFILSSKKLLLSDSGFYLCAWTLKGTGGHEQYFGPGTRLTVT.